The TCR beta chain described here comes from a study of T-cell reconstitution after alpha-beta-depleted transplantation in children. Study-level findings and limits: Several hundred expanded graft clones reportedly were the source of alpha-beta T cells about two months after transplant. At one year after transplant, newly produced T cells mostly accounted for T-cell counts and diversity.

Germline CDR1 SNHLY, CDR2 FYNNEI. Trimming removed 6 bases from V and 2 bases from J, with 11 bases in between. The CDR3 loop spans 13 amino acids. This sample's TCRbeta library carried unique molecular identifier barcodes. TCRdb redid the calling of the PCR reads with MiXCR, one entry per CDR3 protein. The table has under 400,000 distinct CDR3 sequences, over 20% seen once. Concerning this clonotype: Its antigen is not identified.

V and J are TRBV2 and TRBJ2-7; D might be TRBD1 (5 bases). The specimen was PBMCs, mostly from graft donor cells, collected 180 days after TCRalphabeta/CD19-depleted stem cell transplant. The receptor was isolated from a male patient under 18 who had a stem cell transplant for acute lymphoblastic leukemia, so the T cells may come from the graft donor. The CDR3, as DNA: TGTGCCAGCAGGACAGAGACAGCCTACGAGCAGTACTTC. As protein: CASRTETAYEQYF. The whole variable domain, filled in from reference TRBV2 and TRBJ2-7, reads EPEVTQTPSHQVTQMGQEVILRCVPISNHLYFYWYRQILGQKVEFLVSFYNNEISEKSEIFDDQFSVERPDGSNFTLKIRSTKLEDSAMYFCASRTETAYEQYFGPGTRLTVT.